The 32 T cell receptor beta chains listed next were all sequenced from one sample in a study of control samples from healthy donors and cancer patients. Repertoires were generated with immunoSEQ multiplex PCR, while TCRdb's copy carries only in-frame clones and drops some. Of about 25,000 clones listed, approximately 85% are singletons. Sequenced sample: PBMCs. These receptors were obtained from a woman aged 60 to 75 with head and neck cancer.

This clone was seen a single time. The CDR3 protein is CASSQGAGGGAPGELFF. In DNA, the CDR3 is TGTGCCAGCAGCCAAGGCGCAGGAGGGGGCGCCCCTGGGGAGCTGTTTTTT. This chain connects TRBV3-1 (or the pseudogene TRBV3-2) to TRBJ2-2; the D gene is possibly TRBD1 (7 bases). V lost 1 base, J lost 8 bases, and 20 bases lay in between. The CDR3 length is 17 residues. Germline V gene sequence: CDR1 LGHDT, CDR2 YNNKEL (reference sequence).

The chain is built from TRBV11-2 and TRBJ2-1; the match to TRBD2 covers 10 bases. In germline, CDR1 is SGHAT, CDR2 FQNNGV. CDR3 length equals 15 residues. J gave up 7 bases and V 7 bases, and 10 bases lay outside the gene matches. In nucleotides, the CDR3 is TGTGCCAGCACCCCGGTGGGTAGCGGGAGGAATGAGCAGTTCTTC. Amino acid sequence: CASTPVGSGRNEQFF. The variable domain in full, completed from reference TRBV11-2 and TRBJ2-1, reads EAGVAQSPRYKIIEKRQSVAFWCNPISGHATLYWYQQILGQGPKLLIQFQNNGVVDDSQLPKDRFSAERLKGVDSTLKIQPAKLEDSAVYLCASTPVGSGRNEQFFGPGTRLTVL.

This chain links TRBV4-2 with TRBJ2-7; D might be TRBD1 (6 bases). The CDR3 runs 16 residues. Germline CDR1 LGHNA, CDR2 YNFKEQ. Between the trimmed V and J ends, which lost 1 base and 6 bases, there was a span of 19 bases. The CDR3 reads CASSQAGGGYWFEQYF. CDR3 in DNA: TGTGCCAGCAGCCAAGCGGGTGGGGGCTATTGGTTCGAGCAGTACTTC.

The chain couples TRBV13 to TRBJ2-2; a possible D gene is TRBD2 (5 bases). Germline lookup yields CDR1 PRHDT and CDR2 FYEKMQ (reference sequence). The CDR3 has 14 amino acids. V was shortened by 2 bases and J by 6 bases, with 10 bases between the two germline ends. In DNA form, the CDR3 reads TGTGCCAGCAGCTTATTAGGGAGCGCCGGGGAGCTGTTTTTT. It yields the protein CASSLLGSAGELFF.

The chain links TRBV3-1 (or the pseudogene TRBV3-2) to TRBJ2-7; D gene unclear. The CDR3 is 11 residues long. The germline V gene has CDR1 LGHDT and CDR2 YNNKEL (reference sequence). V gave up 1 base and J gave up 5 bases, with 3 bases separating them. The chain's CDR3 is CASSQGHEQYF. Here the CDR3 DNA reads TGTGCCAGCAGCCAAGGCCACGAGCAGTACTTC.

This clone was seen once. The V call is TRBV5-1, the J call TRBJ2-1, with 8 nucleotides matching TRBD2. The V segment lost 0 bases and the J segment 7 bases; nucleotides outside the gene matches: 6. This CDR3 is built from 15 residues. Looked up from germline, CDR1 is SGHRS and CDR2 is YFSETQ. The CDR3 loop reads CASSLEAGGRNEQFF. As DNA, the CDR3 is TGCGCCAGCAGCTTGGAGGCGGGAGGTAGAAATGAGCAGTTCTTC.

This sequence joins TRBV19 and TRBJ1-5; 10 nucleotides match TRBD1. Germline V gene data show CDR1 as LNHDA and CDR2 as SQIVND (reference sequence). V trimming: 7 bases; J trimming: 3 bases; junction bases outside the gene matches: 9. CDR3 length: 16 residues. The CDR3 region has the DNA TGTGCCAGTACCCCCTGGGACAGGGGAGTCAATCAGCCCCAGCATTTT. The encoded protein is CASTPWDRGVNQPQHF.

The CDR3 sequence: CSVERGNGYTF. CDR3 sequence (DNA): TGCAGCGTTGAAAGGGGGAATGGCTACACCTTC. V gene TRBV29-1 combines with J gene TRBJ1-2; a possible D gene is TRBD1 (6 bases). This CDR3 has 11 amino acids. Germline CDR1 reads SQVTM; CDR2 reads ANQGSEA. V lost 2 bases and J 6 bases, leaving 7 bases between the germline ends.

The chain joins TRBV3-1 (or the pseudogene TRBV3-2) to TRBJ1-1; TRBD1 is a possible D gene (5 bases). Trimming pared 5 bases from V and 10 bases from J, leaving 11 bases between. Germline CDR1 LGHDT, CDR2 YNNKEL (reference sequence). The CDR3 has 11 residues. CDR3 sequence: CASSYQGGAFF. The CDR3 DNA follows: TGTGCCAGCAGCTATCAGGGCGGAGCTTTCTTT.

This CDR3 is CAISQGAGELFF. The CDR3 DNA is TGTGCCATCAGTCAGGGGGCCGGGGAGCTGTTTTTT. J is TRBJ2-2 and V is TRBV10-3; 7 nucleotides match TRBD1. This CDR3 is 12 amino acids long. J gave up 6 bases and V 5 bases, and 0 bases lay outside the gene matches. Germline-derived CDR1 and CDR2 are ENHRY and SYGVKD.

The chain joins TRBV5-1 to TRBJ1-2, with D uncertain. V dropped 1 base and J dropped 0 bases, with 10 bases sitting between them. The CDR3 is 15 residues long. Germline CDR1 SGHRS, CDR2 YFSETQ. CDR3 region: CASSLSGRTNYGYTF. For the CDR3, the DNA is TGCGCCAGCAGCTTGTCAGGAAGGACTAACTATGGCTACACCTTC. Drawing the rest from reference TRBV5-1 and TRBJ1-2, the complete variable domain is KAGVTQTPRYLIKTRGQQVTLSCSPISGHRSVSWYQQTPGQGLQFLFEYFSETQRNKGNFPGRFSGRQFSNSRSEMNVSTLELGDSALYLCASSLSGRTNYGYTFGSGTRLTVV.

This chain uses TRBV4-3 with TRBJ2-3; 10 bases align to TRBD1. From germline, CDR1 is LGHNA and CDR2 YSLEER. This CDR3 is 15 amino acids long. Trimming removed 6 bases from V and 0 bases from J; junction bases left unmatched: 3. CDR3 bases: TGCGCCAGCAGACGGGGACAGGGGAGCACAGATACGCAGTATTTT. Its protein product is CASRRGQGSTDTQYF.

This chain uses TRBV2 with TRBJ2-5, with 10 bases that match TRBD2. Germline CDR1 reads SNHLY; CDR2 reads FYNNEI. After removal of 5 bases from V and 5 bases from J, the junction contained 20 bases not matched to a gene. This CDR3 comprises 19 residues. CDR3 protein: CASSQRSRDLAGVLETQYF. The CDR3 region has the DNA TGTGCCAGCAGTCAGCGAAGCCGGGATCTAGCGGGAGTTTTGGAGACCCAGTACTTC. The complete variable domain, with remaining parts taken from reference TRBV2 and TRBJ2-5, reads EPEVTQTPSHQVTQMGQEVILRCVPISNHLYFYWYRQILGQKVEFLVSFYNNEISEKSEIFDDQFSVERPDGSNFTLKIRSTKLEDSAMYFCASSQRSRDLAGVLETQYFGPGTRLLVL.

The gene calls are TRBV6-4 and TRBJ2-2; 11 nucleotides align to TRBD2. The CDR3 has 13 amino acids. The V gene's germline CDR1 is MRHNA and CDR2 SNTAGT. V lost 7 bases and J lost 7; bases outside the gene matches: 2. CDR3 in amino acids: CASTGTSGGELFF. CDR3 sequence (DNA): TGTGCCAGCACCGGGACTAGCGGCGGGGAGCTGTTTTTT.

This chain links TRBV5-4 with TRBJ2-1, with D tentatively TRBD1 (6 bases). Looked up from germline, CDR1 is SGHNT and CDR2 is YYREEE (reference sequence). The CDR3 loop spans 15 amino acids. Trimming left V 5 bases short and J 6 bases short, with 18 bases between. The CDR3 sequence is CASSFTGSRSNEQFF. The CDR3 nucleotides read TGTGCCAGCAGTTTTACAGGGTCCCGCTCCAATGAGCAGTTCTTC.

V usage is TRBV20-1 and J usage is TRBJ2-7, with no clear D. Trimming took off 1 base at V and 4 bases at J, with 5 bases between the two ends. The CDR3 runs 11 residues. Per germline, CDR1 DFQATT and CDR2 SNEGSKA (reference sequence). The CDR3 loop reads CSARAEYEQYF. CDR3 bases: TGCAGTGCTAGAGCAGAATACGAGCAGTACTTC.

V gene TRBV5-6 combines with J gene TRBJ2-7; D may be TRBD2 (5 bases). This CDR3 is 14 amino acids long. The germline V and J ends were trimmed by 3 bases and 2 bases, with 12 bases remaining between them. The germline V gene has CDR1 SGHDT and CDR2 YYEEEE. The CDR3 DNA is TGTGCCAGCAGCTCCGGGGTACTGACCTACGAGCAGTACTTC. Translated, it gives CASSSGVLTYEQYF.

The gene calls are TRBV6-5 and TRBJ1-2; D perhaps matches TRBD1 (6 bases). CDR3 length equals 13 residues. Trimming cost V 10 bases and J 4 bases, with 16 bases left between them. The germline V gene has CDR1 MNHEY and CDR2 SVGAGI. This CDR3 is CATKDSSFYGYTF. CDR3 sequence (DNA): TGTGCCACCAAGGACAGTTCATTCTATGGCTACACCTTC.

This rearrangement joins TRBV12-3 or TRBV12-4 to TRBJ2-2; the D is unclear. V gave up 6 bases and J gave up 4 bases, with 6 bases separating them. The CDR3 has 12 residues. The CDR3: CASRLFTGELFF. CDR3 coding DNA: TGTGCCAGCAGGCTATTCACCGGGGAGCTGTTTTTT.

This rearrangement joins TRBV9 to TRBJ2-1; the match to TRBD2 covers 11 bases. Germline V gene lookup returns CDR1 SGDLS and CDR2 YYNGEE. The CDR3 extends over 15 amino acids. V shed 3 bases, J shed 7 bases, and the junction held 6 bases outside the gene matches. The CDR3 here is CASSGVAGGLNEQFF. CDR3 DNA: TGTGCCAGCAGCGGTGTAGCGGGAGGGCTTAATGAGCAGTTCTTC.

The rearrangement links TRBV6-5 to TRBJ2-3; D tentatively reads TRBD1 or TRBD2 (5 bases each). The length of the CDR3 is 15 residues. Trimming removed 2 bases at V and 1 base at J, with 10 bases between. From germline, CDR1 is MNHEY and CDR2 SVGAGI. The CDR3 DNA sequence: TGTGCCAGCAGTTACGGGGGTATCGGCACAGATACGCAGTATTTT. It encodes CASSYGGIGTDTQYF.

This chain connects TRBV20-1 to TRBJ1-4, with 11 bases aligning to TRBD1. J was trimmed by 3 bases and V by 3 bases; bases with no gene match: 6. CDR3 size: 16 residues. Germline assignment: CDR1 DFQATT and CDR2 SNEGSKA (reference sequence). CDR3: CSASRDRGRANEKLFF. CDR3 bases: TGCAGTGCTAGTAGGGACAGGGGGAGGGCTAATGAAAAACTGTTTTTT.

The sample holds a few counts of this clone. The chain links TRBV4-2 to TRBJ2-1; possibly TRBD2 for D (6 bases). Germline V CDR1 and CDR2: LGHNA, YNFKEQ. The ends were cut back, 1 base at V and 4 bases at J, with 14 bases in the middle. The CDR3 extends over 16 amino acids. Written as DNA, the CDR3 is TGTGCCAGCAGCCAAGCGTGGTCTAGCGTATACAATGAGCAGTTCTTC. Translation gives CASSQAWSSVYNEQFF.

The chain has TRBV4-2 and TRBJ2-7; the D gene is possibly TRBD1 (5 bases). The V end was cut by 1 base, the J end by 6 bases, with 16 bases between. The CDR3 contains 15 residues. The germline V gene encodes CDR1 LGHNA and CDR2 YNFKEQ. DNA of the CDR3: TGTGCCAGCAGCCAAGGTGTTACTCCTCAGGGCGAGCAGTACTTC. Its translation is CASSQGVTPQGEQYF.

The chain has TRBV30 and TRBJ1-5, with D unclear. V lost 3 bases and J 3 bases, leaving 9 bases between the germline ends. Germline V gene data show CDR1 as GTSNPN and CDR2 as SVGIG (reference sequence). This CDR3 region has 13 residues. The CDR3 coding sequence is TGTGCCTGGAGCCCTACTTCCAATCAGCCCCAGCATTTT. It encodes CAWSPTSNQPQHF.

This chain connects TRBV3-1 (or the pseudogene TRBV3-2) to TRBJ2-2, with 10 bases matching TRBD2. V trimming: 1 base; J trimming: 2 bases; junction bases outside the gene matches: 4. CDR3 length equals 17 residues. Germline V gene lookup returns CDR1 LGHDT and CDR2 YNNKEL (reference sequence). CDR3 sequence: CASSQAGTSANTGELFF. CDR3 nucleotides: TGTGCCAGCAGCCAAGCCGGGACTAGCGCCAACACCGGGGAGCTGTTTTTT.

The V gene is TRBV5-1, the J gene TRBJ2-7; D not resolved. There are 12 residues in the CDR3. Trimming removed 4 bases from V and 2 bases from J, with 7 bases in between. From germline, CDR1 is SGHRS and CDR2 YFSETQ. CDR3 residues: CASSRLPYEQYF. The CDR3 coding sequence is TGCGCCAGCAGCCGCCTCCCCTACGAGCAGTACTTC. Filled out from reference TRBV5-1 and TRBJ2-7, the complete variable domain reads KAGVTQTPRYLIKTRGQQVTLSCSPISGHRSVSWYQQTPGQGLQFLFEYFSETQRNKGNFPGRFSGRQFSNSRSEMNVSTLELGDSALYLCASSRLPYEQYFGPGTRLTVT.

The V gene is TRBV6-6, the J gene TRBJ2-1, with 13 bases identical to TRBD2. The germline V gene encodes CDR1 MNHNY and CDR2 SVGAGI (reference sequence). The CDR3 has 15 residues. Trimming removed 5 bases from V and 8 bases from J; junction bases left unmatched: 6. The CDR3 sequence is CASSILAGGPYEQFF. The DNA of the CDR3 is TGTGCCAGCAGTATACTAGCGGGAGGGCCCTATGAGCAGTTCTTC.

The chain couples TRBV7-8 to TRBJ2-7; D gene uncertain. Trimming removed 0 bases from V and 3 bases from J, with 3 bases in between. This CDR3 has 12 amino acids. Germline loops: CDR1 SGHVS, CDR2 FQNEAQ. CDR3 DNA sequence: TGTGCCAGCAGCTTAGCGCACTACGAGCAGTACTTC. Encoded protein: CASSLAHYEQYF.

The rearrangement joins TRBV12-3 or TRBV12-4 to TRBJ2-1; no firm D call. The V and J ends lost 6 bases and 9 bases respectively, with 12 bases between them. The CDR3 extends over 12 amino acids. DNA for the CDR3: TGTGCCAGCAGCCTAAGAAGGACTGAGCAGTTCTTC. Translating it yields CASSLRRTEQFF.

This clone was recorded a few times. The chain has TRBV5-6 and TRBJ2-7, with TRBD1 matching over 11 bases. CDR3 length: 13 residues. Looked up from germline, CDR1 is SGHDT and CDR2 is YYEEEE. Germline trimming cut 0 bases from V and 12 bases from J; bases unmatched to any gene: 5. CDR3 sequence (DNA): TGTGCCAGCAGCTTGGTGGGGGACAGGGGGTTGTACTTC. Residues: CASSLVGDRGLYF. The variable domain in full, with the rest retrieved from reference TRBV5-6 and TRBJ2-7, is DAGVTQSPTHLIKTRGQQVTLRCSPKSGHDTVSWYQQALGQGPQFIFQYYEEEERQRGNFPDRFSGHQFPNYSSELNVNALLLGDSALYLCASSLVGDRGLYFGPGTRLTVT.

This CDR3 is CASSFTSNEKLFF. The CDR3 DNA reads TGTGCCAGCAGTTTCACCTCTAATGAAAAACTGTTTTTT. The gene calls are TRBV12-3 or TRBV12-4 and TRBJ1-4; D ambiguous. This CDR3 is 13 amino acids long. V was cut by 3 bases and J by 3 bases, with 5 bases left in between.